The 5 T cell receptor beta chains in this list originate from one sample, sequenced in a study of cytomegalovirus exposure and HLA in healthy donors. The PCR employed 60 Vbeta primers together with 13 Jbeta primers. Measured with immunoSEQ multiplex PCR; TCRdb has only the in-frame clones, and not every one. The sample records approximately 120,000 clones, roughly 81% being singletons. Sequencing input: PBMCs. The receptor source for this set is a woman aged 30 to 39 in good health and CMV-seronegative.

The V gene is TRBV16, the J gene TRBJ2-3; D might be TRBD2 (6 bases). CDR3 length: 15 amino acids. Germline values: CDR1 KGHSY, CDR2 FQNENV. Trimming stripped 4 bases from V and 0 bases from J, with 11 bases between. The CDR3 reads CASSRRETSTDTQYF. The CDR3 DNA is TGTGCCAGCAGCCGGAGGGAAACTAGCACAGATACGCAGTATTTT.

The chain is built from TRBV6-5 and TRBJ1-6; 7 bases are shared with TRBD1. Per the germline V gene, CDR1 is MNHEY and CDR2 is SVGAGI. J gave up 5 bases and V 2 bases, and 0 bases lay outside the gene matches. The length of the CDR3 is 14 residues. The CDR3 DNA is TGTGCCAGCAGTTACGGACAGGATAATTCACCCCTCCACTTT. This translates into CASSYGQDNSPLHF.

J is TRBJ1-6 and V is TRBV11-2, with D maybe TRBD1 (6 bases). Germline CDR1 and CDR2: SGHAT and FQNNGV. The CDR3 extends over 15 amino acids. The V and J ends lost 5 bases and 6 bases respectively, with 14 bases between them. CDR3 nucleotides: TGTGCCAGCAGCCTTGCGGCGGGGGCTAATTCACCCCTCCACTTT. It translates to CASSLAAGANSPLHF.

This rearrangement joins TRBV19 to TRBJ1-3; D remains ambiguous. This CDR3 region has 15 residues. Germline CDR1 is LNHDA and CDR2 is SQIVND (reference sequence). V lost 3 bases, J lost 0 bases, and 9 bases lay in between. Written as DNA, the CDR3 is TGTGCCAGTAGTATTTCTGTCCGCTCTGGAAACACCATATATTTT. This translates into CASSISVRSGNTIYF.

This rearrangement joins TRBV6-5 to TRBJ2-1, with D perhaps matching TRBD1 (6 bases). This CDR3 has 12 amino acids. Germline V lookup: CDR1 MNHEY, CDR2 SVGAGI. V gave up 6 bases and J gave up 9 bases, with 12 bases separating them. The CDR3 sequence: CASRSIGGEQFF. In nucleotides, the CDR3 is TGTGCCAGCAGGTCTATAGGGGGTGAGCAGTTCTTC.